The 31 T cell receptor beta chains below come from one sample, sequenced in a study of T cells in Graves' hyperthyroidism and ophthalmopathy. RNA transcripts were the template for amplifying TCR beta CDR3 regions. HTBI primers drove first-round RT-PCR of the TCR CDR3. TCRdb re-analysed the multiplex PCR reads in MiXCR, keeping a single row per CDR3 protein. The table lists some 460,000 distinct CDR3 sequences, 15% to 19% of them singletons. The sequencing sample was made of blood. These receptors all stem from a young woman with Graves' hyperthyroidism.

This clonotype was seen at least ten times. J is TRBJ1-2 and V is TRBV28, with no clear D. Germline V gene sequence: CDR1 MDHEN, CDR2 SYDVKM. Trimming left V 5 bases short and J 3 bases short, with 16 bases between. The CDR3 loop spans 15 amino acids. CDR3 protein: CASSVTMLRDYGYTF. The CDR3 DNA follows: TGTGCCAGCAGTGTCACCATGCTACGGGACTATGGCTACACCTTC.

This clonotype was seen repeatedly, ten times or more. V and J are TRBV20-1 and TRBJ2-1; D remains unclear. The length of the CDR3 is 14 residues. V shed 5 bases and J shed 0 bases, with 11 bases lying between them. CDR1 DFQATT and CDR2 SNEGSKA come from the germline V gene (reference sequence). CDR3 region: CSAWSPISYNEQFF. The CDR3 DNA follows: TGCAGTGCTTGGTCCCCCATCTCCTACAATGAGCAGTTCTTC.

The table lists this clonotype with many counts. This chain joins TRBV3-1 and TRBJ2-5; unclear D gene. The germline CDR1 and CDR2 sequences are LGHDT and YNNKEL (reference sequence). V gave up 4 bases and J gave up 4 bases, with 10 bases separating them. CDR3 length: 13 amino acids. The chain's CDR3 is CASSPWVGETQYF. In DNA, the CDR3 is TGTGCCAGCAGCCCGTGGGTCGGAGAGACCCAGTACTTC.

The sample holds many counts of this clonotype. The rearrangement joins TRBV28 to TRBJ2-7; 7 positions match TRBD1. Trimming at V came to 6 bases and at J to 1 base, leaving 6 bases not matched to a gene. Per the germline V gene, CDR1 is MDHEN and CDR2 is SYDVKM. The CDR3 has 14 amino acids. The CDR3 loop reads CASRYDRVSYEQYF. In DNA, the CDR3 is TGTGCCAGCAGGTACGACAGGGTTTCCTACGAGCAGTACTTC.

The table lists this clonotype with many counts. This chain joins TRBV3-1 and TRBJ2-5; perhaps TRBD1 as D (5 bases). Germline V gene lookup returns CDR1 LGHDT and CDR2 YNNKEL (reference sequence). The CDR3 totals 14 residues. The V end lost 5 bases, the J end lost 2 bases, and 12 bases lay between the germline ends. CDR3 protein: CASSDTGLQETQYF. In DNA, the CDR3 is TGTGCCAGCAGCGACACAGGTCTACAAGAGACCCAGTACTTC.

The chain is built from TRBV6-2 or TRBV6-3 and TRBJ1-1; possibly TRBD1 for D (5 bases). Germline lookup yields CDR1 MNHEY and CDR2 SVGEGT. This CDR3 comprises 15 residues. V was clipped by 5 bases and J by 0 bases, with 13 bases between them. In DNA, the CDR3 is TGTGCCAGCAGTACCGGACATTGGATGAACACTGAAGCTTTCTTT. Protein product: CASSTGHWMNTEAFF.

This clonotype was picked up many times. The chain is built from TRBV3-1 and TRBJ1-3; TRBD1 agrees at 7 bases. The CDR3 is 17 residues long. The ends lost 4 bases at V and 5 bases at J; junction bases unmatched: 14. Germline V gene lookup returns CDR1 LGHDT and CDR2 YNNKEL (reference sequence). Written as DNA, the CDR3 is TGTGCCAGCAGCCTTCGGGACAGCGGTTTCCTTCGAAACACCATATATTTT. It specifies CASSLRDSGFLRNTIYF.

This chain uses TRBV19 with TRBJ2-2; D is unresolved. Germline values: CDR1 LNHDA, CDR2 SQIVND (reference sequence). The CDR3 spans 13 residues. V lost 3 bases, J lost 1 base, and 3 bases lay in between. This CDR3 is CASSIGNTGELFF. Written as DNA, the CDR3 is TGTGCCAGTAGTATTGGGAACACCGGGGAGCTGTTTTTT.

This clonotype showed up many times. This chain connects TRBV5-8 to TRBJ2-3; no clear D gene. V gave up 2 bases and J gave up 9 bases, with 16 bases separating them. This CDR3 spans 14 amino acids. Germline CDR1 is SGHTS and CDR2 is YDEGEE. The CDR3 DNA reads as TGTGCCAGCAGCTTAAGTCACGTACCCGGAACGCAGTATTTT. Encoded protein: CASSLSHVPGTQYF.

This clonotype was found many times. The V and J genes are TRBV12-3 or TRBV12-4 and TRBJ1-3; the D is unclear. The germline V and J ends were trimmed by 5 bases and 3 bases, with 5 bases remaining between them. This CDR3 has 12 amino acids. DNA of the CDR3: TGTGCCAGCAGTCCGGGTGGAAACACCATATATTTT. Encoded protein: CASSPGGNTIYF.

Only a few counts were recorded for this clonotype. J is TRBJ2-1 and V is TRBV28; possible D gene TRBD2, 6 bases. Trimming removed 7 bases at V and 0 bases at J, with 13 bases between. This CDR3 has 15 amino acids. Germline CDR1 reads MDHEN; CDR2 reads SYDVKM. The CDR3 loop reads CASTPGGTSYNEQFF. DNA for the CDR3: TGTGCCAGCACCCCTGGCGGGACCTCCTACAATGAGCAGTTCTTC.

The count of this clonotype is one. The CDR3, as DNA: TGTGCCAGTAGTCTCGGACGGAGCCCCTACGAGCAGTACTTC. Translating it yields CASSLGRSPYEQYF. The chain uses TRBV19 and TRBJ2-7; D not certain. This CDR3 is built from 14 residues. Germline CDR1 LNHDA, CDR2 SQIVND (reference sequence). V dropped 5 bases and J dropped 2 bases, with 13 bases sitting between them. The whole variable domain, remainder taken from reference TRBV19 and TRBJ2-7, is DGGITQSPKYLFRKEGQNVTLSCEQNLNHDAMYWYRQDPGQGLRLIYYSQIVNDFQKGDIAEGYSVSREKKESFPLTVTSAQKNPTAFYLCASSLGRSPYEQYFGPGTRLTVT.

This clonotype showed up many times. V usage is TRBV6-2 or TRBV6-3 and J usage is TRBJ2-7, with D perhaps TRBD1 or TRBD2 (5 bases each). V lost 10 bases, J lost 4 bases, and 23 bases lay in between. This CDR3 has 15 amino acids. Germline assignment: CDR1 MNHEY and CDR2 SVGEGT. The CDR3 DNA sequence: TGTGCCACCTCCGAGCATTCAGGGAGTTTTTACGAGCAGTACTTC. Translating it yields CATSEHSGSFYEQYF.

The table lists this clonotype with many counts. The chain has TRBV6-1 and TRBJ2-7; no clear D gene. Germline CDR1 reads MNHNS; CDR2 reads SASEGT. The CDR3 is 12 residues long. The germline V and J ends were trimmed by 5 bases and 3 bases, with 8 bases remaining between them. CDR3 in amino acids: CASSSEFYEQYF. The CDR3 DNA reads as TGTGCCAGCAGTTCCGAATTCTACGAGCAGTACTTC.

This clonotype came up a few times. At one end the junction does not follow the germline gene, possibly because of a read error. The chain carries TRBV6-2 or TRBV6-3 and TRBJ2-7, with unresolved D. Germline V lookup: CDR1 MNHEY, CDR2 SVGEGT. The CDR3 covers 17 residues. The CDR3 nucleotides read TGTGCCAGCAGTTACTATGGTGGCTCTCGGGTCTCCTACGGGCAGTACTTC. Translation: CASSYYGGSRVSYGQYF.

The sample holds many counts of this clonotype. The V gene is TRBV2, the J gene TRBJ2-7; D gene ambiguous. Germline V lookup: CDR1 SNHLY, CDR2 FYNNEI. The CDR3 contains 14 residues. V was cut by 4 bases and J by 9 bases, with 19 bases left in between. The CDR3 is CASSGYATPGGQYF. The CDR3 nucleotides are TGTGCCAGCAGTGGCTATGCGACACCGGGCGGGCAGTACTTC.

This chain uses TRBV29-1 with TRBJ2-7; D might be TRBD1 or TRBD2, each matching 6 bases. Germline V gene lookup returns CDR1 SQVTM and CDR2 ANQGSEA. The V end was cut by 4 bases, the J end by 2 bases, with 12 bases between. The CDR3 runs 13 residues. The CDR3 bases are TGCAGCGTTGTAGGGGGGTCGACCTACGAGCAGTACTTC. Translated, it gives CSVVGGSTYEQYF.

This clonotype has a count of ten or more. The V and J genes are TRBV6-1 and TRBJ2-7; TRBD2 agrees at 8 bases. Germline V gene data show CDR1 as MNHNS and CDR2 as SASEGT. The CDR3 length is 15 residues. With 3 bases clipped from V and 0 bases from J, the junction kept 4 bases outside the gene matches. The CDR3 loop is CASSEVAGTSYEQYF. CDR3 DNA sequence: TGTGCCAGCAGTGAGGTAGCGGGAACCTCCTACGAGCAGTACTTC.

J is TRBJ2-2 and V is TRBV6-1; TRBD1 is a possible D gene (5 bases). This CDR3 has 17 residues. Germline assignment: CDR1 MNHNS and CDR2 SASEGT. V lost 6 bases, J lost 5 bases, and 22 bases lay in between. The CDR3 spells CASSPPGRASKTGELFF. CDR3 bases: TGTGCCAGCAGCCCACCGGGCAGGGCATCTAAAACCGGGGAGCTGTTTTTT.

This clonotype came up many times. This rearrangement joins TRBV13 to TRBJ1-1, with D tentatively TRBD1 (5 bases). V lost 5 bases and J 7 bases, leaving 17 bases between the germline ends. From germline, CDR1 is PRHDT and CDR2 FYEKMQ (reference sequence). The CDR3 has 14 amino acids. CDR3 loop: CASSPEAGPHEAFF. The CDR3 DNA follows: TGTGCCAGCAGCCCGGAGGCGGGGCCCCATGAAGCTTTCTTT.

This clonotype was seen only a few times. The chain recombines TRBV6-1 with TRBJ2-5; D ambiguous. CDR1 is MNHNS, CDR2 SASEGT, per germline. V was trimmed by 4 bases and J by 5 bases, leaving 17 bases between them. The CDR3 length is 15 residues. The CDR3 loop reads CASSVSAQVTETQYF. In DNA form, the CDR3 reads TGTGCCAGCAGTGTTTCTGCCCAGGTCACCGAGACCCAGTACTTC.

The chain employs TRBV29-1 and TRBJ1-1; D unclear. Per the germline V gene, CDR1 is SQVTM and CDR2 is ANQGSEA. The CDR3 length is 12 residues. V was clipped by 3 bases and J by 1 base, with 6 bases between them. CDR3 loop: CSVEPGNTEAFF. CDR3 DNA: TGCAGCGTTGAGCCAGGGAACACTGAAGCTTTCTTT.

This clonotype was detected ten times or more. The genes are TRBV6-2 or TRBV6-3 and TRBJ2-5; a possible D gene is TRBD2 (7 bases). The CDR3 loop spans 15 amino acids. The germline V gene has CDR1 MNHEY and CDR2 SVGEGT. V was trimmed by 2 bases and J by 2 bases, leaving 12 bases between them. The DNA of the CDR3 is TGTGCCAGCAGTTACGAGGGGGGGAGACAAGAGACCCAGTACTTC. Amino acid sequence: CASSYEGGRQETQYF.

The chain carries TRBV11-1 and TRBJ1-2; 7 bases line up with TRBD1. J lost 4 bases, V lost 5 bases, and 10 bases had no gene match. Looked up from germline, CDR1 is SGHAT and CDR2 is FQDESV (reference sequence). CDR3 size: 15 residues. Here the CDR3 reads CASSNQGTASYGYTF. The CDR3 DNA is TGTGCCAGCAGCAACCAGGGGACAGCCTCCTATGGCTACACCTTC.

The CDR3 nucleotides read TGTGCCAGCAGCGCCGGACAGGGACTGAACACTGAAGCTTTCTTT. It encodes CASSAGQGLNTEAFF. The chain has TRBV7-9 and TRBJ1-1; 8 bases align to TRBD1. The trim removed 5 bases at V and 0 bases at J, leaving 5 bases unmatched. CDR3 length: 15 amino acids. Germline values: CDR1 SEHNR, CDR2 FQNEAQ (reference sequence).

This clonotype was found a few times. V usage is TRBV28 and J usage is TRBJ2-7, with D perhaps TRBD1 (5 bases). CDR1 is MDHEN, CDR2 SYDVKM, per germline. This CDR3 spans 12 amino acids. V lost 6 bases, J lost 4 bases, and 10 bases lay in between. CDR3: CASRPDSYEQYF. CDR3 bases: TGTGCCAGCAGACCTGACAGTTACGAGCAGTACTTC.

At least ten counts were recorded for this clonotype. J is TRBJ1-6 and V is TRBV12-3 or TRBV12-4; 10 bases are a match to TRBD1. V lost 5 bases to trimming and J lost 10 bases; unmatched junction nucleotides: 5. CDR3 length: 14 amino acids. This CDR3 is CASSGQGEGSPLHF. The CDR3 nucleotides read TGTGCCAGCAGTGGACAGGGGGAGGGATCACCCCTCCACTTT.

The chain links TRBV24-1 to TRBJ2-2; D is unclear. V shed 1 base and J shed 0 bases, with 5 bases lying between them. Germline loops: CDR1 KGHDR, CDR2 SFDVKD. The length of the CDR3 is 15 residues. The CDR3 loop is CATSDLSPNTGELFF. The CDR3 nucleotides are TGTGCCACCAGTGATTTATCCCCGAACACCGGGGAGCTGTTTTTT.

This clonotype showed up just a few times. This chain links TRBV24-1 with TRBJ1-1; D gene uncertain. The CDR3 has 12 residues. Trimming shortened V by 7 bases and J by 5 bases, and 10 bases separated the two germline ends. Looked up from germline, CDR1 is KGHDR and CDR2 is SFDVKD. This chain's CDR3 is CATRSQGTEAFF. The CDR3 nucleotides read TGTGCCACCAGGTCTCAAGGGACTGAAGCTTTCTTT.

The genes are TRBV4-3 and TRBJ2-2, with D possibly TRBD2 on 5 matching bases. The ends were cut back, 0 bases at V and 0 bases at J, with 11 bases in the middle. Germline loops: CDR1 LGHNA, CDR2 YSLEER. The CDR3 sequence is 17 residues long. The CDR3 loop is CASSQDIFGANTGELFF. Here the CDR3 DNA reads TGCGCCAGCAGCCAAGATATATTCGGGGCGAACACCGGGGAGCTGTTTTTT.

A word on this clonotype: Because it lacks the conserved phenylalanine or tryptophan at the end, this CDR3 is likely a read error. CDR3 amino acids: CARRGLAAETQYS. The DNA for the CDR3 is TGTGCCAGACGCGGACTAGCTGCGGAGACCCAGTACTCC. V and J are TRBV2 and TRBJ2-5, with 8 nucleotides matching TRBD2. J gave up 5 bases and V 9 bases, and 8 bases lay outside the gene matches. Per germline, CDR1 SNHLY and CDR2 FYNNEI. The CDR3 contains 13 residues.